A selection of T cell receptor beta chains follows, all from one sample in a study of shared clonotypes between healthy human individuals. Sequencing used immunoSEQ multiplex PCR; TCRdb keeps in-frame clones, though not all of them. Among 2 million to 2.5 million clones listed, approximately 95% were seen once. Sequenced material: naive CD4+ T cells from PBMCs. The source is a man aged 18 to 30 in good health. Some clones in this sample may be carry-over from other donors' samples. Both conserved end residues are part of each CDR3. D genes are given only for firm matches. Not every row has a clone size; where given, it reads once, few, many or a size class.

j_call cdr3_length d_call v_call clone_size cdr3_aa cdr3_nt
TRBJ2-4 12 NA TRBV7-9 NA CASSLARGYLYF TGTGCCAGCAGCTTAGCGCGTGGCTATCTGTACTTC
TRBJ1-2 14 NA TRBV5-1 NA CASSLSGGLGGYTF TGCGCCAGCAGCTTGTCGGGTGGCCTAGGTGGCTACACCTTC
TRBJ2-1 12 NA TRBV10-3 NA CATQSPSNEQFF TGTGCCACCCAATCACCAAGTAATGAGCAGTTCTTC
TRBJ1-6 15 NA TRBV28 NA CASSPSSGYNSPLHF TGTGCCAGCAGCCCCTCCTCAGGATACAATTCACCCCTCCACTTT
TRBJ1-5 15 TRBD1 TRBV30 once CAWTKQGEGSQPQHF TGTGCCTGGACCAAGCAGGGGGAAGGGAGTCAGCCCCAGCATTTT
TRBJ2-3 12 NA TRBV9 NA CASSASRDTQYF TGTGCCAGCAGCGCTTCAAGGGATACGCAGTATTTT
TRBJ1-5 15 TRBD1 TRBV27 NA CASSSRQGRGQPQHF TGTGCCAGCAGTTCCCGACAGGGACGGGGTCAGCCCCAGCATTTT
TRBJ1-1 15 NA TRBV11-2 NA CASSLVQGLNTEAFF TGTGCCAGCAGCTTAGTACAGGGTTTGAACACTGAAGCTTTCTTT
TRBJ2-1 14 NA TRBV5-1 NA CASSLGGPGNEQFF TGCGCCAGCAGCTTGGGGGGGCCGGGCAATGAGCAGTTCTTC
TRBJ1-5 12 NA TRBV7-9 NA CASSLRDRPQHF TGTGCCAGCAGCTTACGGGACCGGCCCCAGCATTTT
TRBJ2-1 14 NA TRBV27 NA CASRQGLLYNEQFF TGTGCCAGCAGGCAAGGACTACTATACAATGAGCAGTTCTTC
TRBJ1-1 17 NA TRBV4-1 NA CASSQASARGWNTEAFF TGCGCCAGCAGCCAAGCATCGGCACGGGGGTGGAACACTGAAGCTTTCTTT
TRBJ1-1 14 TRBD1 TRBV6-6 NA CASSYDRGTAEAFF TGTGCCAGCAGTTACGACAGGGGGACAGCTGAAGCTTTCTTT
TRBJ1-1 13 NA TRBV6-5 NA CASSYHDNPEAFF TGTGCCAGCAGTTACCATGACAACCCTGAAGCTTTCTTT
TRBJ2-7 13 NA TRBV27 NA CASSPPMGHEQYF TGTGCCAGCAGTCCCCCCATGGGCCACGAGCAGTACTTC
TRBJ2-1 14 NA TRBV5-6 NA CASSAGHENNEQFF TGTGCCAGCAGCGCGGGACACGAGAACAATGAGCAGTTCTTC
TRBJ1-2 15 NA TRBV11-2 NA CASSPAGLIMNGYTF TGTGCCAGCAGCCCGGCGGGACTGATCATGAATGGCTACACCTTC
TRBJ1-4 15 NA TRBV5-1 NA CASSQLAANNEKLFF TGCGCCAGCAGCCAACTTGCAGCCAATAATGAAAAACTGTTTTTT